This record looks at one TCR beta chain sequence and its context. Its target is not known. There were no recent acute infections or vaccinations among the donors, who were healthy HIV-negative adults. The data belong to a study of shared clonotypes between healthy human individuals. Study-wide results and caveats: Sample collection involved blood only; tissue repertoires are likely different. Sequencing depth was expected to affect clonotype sharing among donors. Roughly 5% of naive CD4 clonotypes were common to several donors.

From germline, CDR1 is MDHEN and CDR2 SYDVKM. The CDR3 covers 12 residues. V lost 6 bases, J lost 3 bases, and 7 bases lay in between. Sequencing was performed with immunoSEQ multiplex PCR; in TCRdb, only in-frame clones are kept and a portion is missing. In the table there are 2 million to 2.5 million clones, approximately 94% of which are singletons. The TCR comes from a man younger than 30 in good health. Sequencing was carried out using naive CD4+ T cells sorted from blood. The subset denotes: CD45RA+ positively selected. The chain employs TRBV28 and TRBJ2-3; D ambiguous. The CDR3 region is CASSRQTDTQYF. Written as DNA, the CDR3 is TGTGCCAGCAGCCGACAAACAGATACGCAGTATTTT. Based on the CDR3 plus reference TRBV28 and TRBJ2-3, the full variable domain is DVKVTQSSRYLVKRTGEKVFLECVQDMDHENMFWYRQDPGLGLRLIYFSYDVKMKEKGDIPEGYSVSREKKERFSLILESASTNQTSMYLCASSRQTDTQYFGPGTRLTVL.